Below are 25 T cell receptor beta chains sequenced from a single sample in a study of Graves' ophthalmopathy and Graves' hyperthyroidism. The study amplified TCR beta CDR3 regions using RNA transcripts. Investigators did first-round RT-PCR with HTBI primers, then second-round multiplex PCR. Using its own MiXCR run on the multiplex PCR reads, TCRdb lists one record per CDR3 protein. Here the sample spans roughly 170,000 distinct CDR3 sequences, 35% to 45% being singletons. The source material was peripheral blood. The receptors derive from a man aged 25 to 40 with Graves' ophthalmopathy.

This clonotype showed up many times. V usage is TRBV6-5 and J usage is TRBJ2-2; TRBD1 aligns across 10 bases. The germline V gene encodes CDR1 MNHEY and CDR2 SVGAGI. The length of the CDR3 is 20 residues. The J segment lost 9 bases and the V segment lost 5 bases, leaving 24 bases of the junction unmatched. CDR3 loop: CASSTSIGISGTGEVRELFF. The CDR3 DNA follows: TGTGCCAGCAGTACCTCAATTGGCATCTCCGGGACAGGGGAGGTCAGGGAGCTGTTTTTT.

This clonotype showed up many times. The CDR3 coding sequence is TGTGCCAGCAGTCCCCGGGACAGAGTATACGAGCAGTACTTC. It translates to CASSPRDRVYEQYF. V usage is TRBV28 and J usage is TRBJ2-7; TRBD1 agrees at 7 bases. This CDR3 comprises 14 residues. CDR1 is MDHEN, CDR2 SYDVKM, per germline. J gave up 4 bases and V 5 bases, and 8 bases lay outside the gene matches.

In its sample, this clonotype was seen many times. The chain is built from TRBV29-1 and TRBJ1-5, with 7 bases matching TRBD1. CDR1 is SQVTM, CDR2 ANQGSEA, per germline. The CDR3 extends over 15 amino acids. The V segment lost 7 bases and the J segment 8 bases; nucleotides outside the gene matches: 17. CDR3 DNA sequence: TGCAGCGCGGGAGATACAGGGGCATGGGGTGAGCCCCAGCATTTT. It is translated as CSAGDTGAWGEPQHF.

The chain uses TRBV5-1 and TRBJ2-7; 9 bases align to TRBD2. The CDR3 runs to 16 residues. Germline values: CDR1 SGHRS, CDR2 YFSETQ. J was trimmed by 7 bases and V by 2 bases; bases with no gene match: 13. The CDR3 nucleotides read TGCGCCAGCAGCTTACAACGCATAGCGGGAGCTTATGAGCAGTACTTC. It is translated as CASSLQRIAGAYEQYF.

Many counts were recorded for this clonotype. The CDR3 DNA sequence: TGTGCCAGCAGCCAAGATTTGGCTACCTACGAGCAGTACTTC. Translating gives CASSQDLATYEQYF. This rearrangement joins TRBV3-1 to TRBJ2-7; D uncertain. Germline V gene sequence: CDR1 LGHDT, CDR2 YNNKEL (reference sequence). The CDR3 has 14 amino acids. V was trimmed by 0 bases and J by 2 bases, leaving 8 bases between them.

This clonotype was recorded at least ten times. One junction end does not reproduce the germline sequence, and a read error may be involved. The V gene is TRBV7-7, the J gene TRBJ2-5; no firm D call. This CDR3 spans 13 amino acids. Germline values: CDR1 SSHAT, CDR2 FNYEAQ (reference sequence). The CDR3 coding sequence is TGTGCTAGCAGTCCTCCGGGTGGTGAGACCCAGTACTTC. Translation: CASSPPGGETQYF.

This clonotype was seen ten or more times. V and J are TRBV5-1 and TRBJ2-5; 8 positions match TRBD1. Germline V lookup: CDR1 SGHRS, CDR2 YFSETQ. Trimming removed 6 bases from V and 4 bases from J; junction bases left unmatched: 5. CDR3 length equals 13 residues. The CDR3 is CASNLDRVETQYF. The DNA for the CDR3 is TGCGCCAGCAATCTGGACAGGGTAGAGACCCAGTACTTC.

This clonotype was observed many times. V is TRBV12-3 or TRBV12-4 and J is TRBJ1-2; 11 bases are a match to TRBD1. J lost 2 bases, V lost 3 bases, and 2 bases had no gene match. The CDR3 runs to 15 residues. The chain's CDR3 is CASSLGDRGNYGYTF. DNA of the CDR3: TGTGCCAGCAGTTTGGGGGACAGGGGGAACTATGGCTACACCTTC.

This chain links TRBV28 with TRBJ1-5; D ambiguous. This CDR3 has 13 amino acids. Germline V CDR1 and CDR2: MDHEN, SYDVKM. The ends were cut back, 3 bases at V and 5 bases at J, with 8 bases in the middle. The CDR3 DNA sequence: TGTGCCAGCAGTTTTGAGGGTGATCAGCCCCAGCATTTT. Its translation is CASSFEGDQPQHF.

This CDR3 reads CASSLARYSDNQPQHF. In DNA form, the CDR3 reads TGTGCCAGCAGCCTGGCCCGGTACAGTGACAATCAGCCCCAGCATTTT. This rearrangement joins TRBV5-5 to TRBJ1-5; the D is unclear. This CDR3 has 16 residues. Trimming removed 4 bases at V and 3 bases at J, with 17 bases between. Germline V CDR1 and CDR2: SGHKS, YYEKEE (reference sequence).

This clonotype was detected ten times or more. The J gene is TRBJ1-6, the V gene TRBV4-1; D is possibly TRBD1 (5 bases). Between the trimmed V and J ends, which lost 2 bases and 5 bases, there was a span of 19 bases. Per germline, CDR1 MGHRA and CDR2 YSYEKL. CDR3 size: 18 residues. CDR3 nucleotide sequence: TGCGCCAGCAGCCAATCGATGTTTCGGGACGGCGATAATTCACCCCTCCACTTT. As protein: CASSQSMFRDGDNSPLHF.

This clonotype was seen ten or more times. The genes are TRBV5-4 and TRBJ2-3; D is unclear. The CDR3 spans 15 residues. Looked up from germline, CDR1 is SGHNT and CDR2 is YYREEE (reference sequence). V lost 0 bases, J lost 4 bases, and 12 bases lay in between. The DNA of the CDR3 is TGTGCCAGCAGCTTGGGGGCTCCAGCCCCAGATACGCAGTATTTT. Its translation: CASSLGAPAPDTQYF.

The V and J genes are TRBV12-3 or TRBV12-4 and TRBJ2-7, with 7 bases identical to TRBD2. The CDR3 length is 14 residues. The J segment lost 7 bases and the V segment lost 6 bases, leaving 12 bases of the junction unmatched. Written as DNA, the CDR3 is TGTGCCAGCAGCCGGAACCAAAGGGGAGGGGAGCAGTACTTC. It translates to CASSRNQRGGEQYF.

This clonotype has at least ten counts. The CDR3 sequence: CASSYRKETQYF. CDR3 in DNA: TGTGCCAGCAGTTACAGGAAGGAGACCCAGTACTTC. The rearrangement links TRBV28 to TRBJ2-5; a weak D match, TRBD1 (5 bases). Trimming took off 4 bases at V and 5 bases at J, with 8 bases between the two ends. This CDR3 region has 12 residues. Germline V CDR1 and CDR2: MDHEN, SYDVKM. Full variable domain (rest looked up from reference TRBV28 and TRBJ2-5): DVKVTQSSRYLVKRTGEKVFLECVQDMDHENMFWYRQDPGLGLRLIYFSYDVKMKEKGDIPEGYSVSREKKERFSLILESASTNQTSMYLCASSYRKETQYFGPGTRLLVL.

This clonotype was detected many times. The V gene is TRBV6-1, the J gene TRBJ2-5; D may be TRBD2 (6 bases). In germline, CDR1 is MNHNS, CDR2 SASEGT. V gave up 8 bases and J gave up 4 bases, with 14 bases separating them. CDR3 length: 13 residues. The CDR3 is CASQQAGSETQYF. The DNA of the CDR3 is TGTGCCAGCCAACAGGCGGGGTCAGAGACCCAGTACTTC.

The chain couples TRBV7-9 to TRBJ2-4, with 11 bases matching TRBD1. There are 17 residues in the CDR3. The V gene's germline CDR1 is SEHNR and CDR2 FQNEAQ (reference sequence). The trim removed 5 bases at V and 0 bases at J, leaving 6 bases unmatched. CDR3 loop: CASSASDRGLAKNIQYF. CDR3 nucleotides: TGTGCCAGCAGCGCCTCGGACAGGGGGCTAGCCAAAAACATTCAGTACTTC.

The chain has TRBV27 and TRBJ1-6, with D perhaps matching TRBD1 (6 bases). Germline V gene data show CDR1 as MNHEY and CDR2 as SMNVEV (reference sequence). The CDR3 consists of 15 residues. Trimming shortened V by 6 bases and J by 7 bases, and 16 bases separated the two germline ends. In DNA, the CDR3 is TGTGCCAGCAGCCCACAGGGTTACAGGAATTCACCCCTCCACTTT. Translating it yields CASSPQGYRNSPLHF.

The rearrangement uses TRBV12-3 or TRBV12-4 and TRBJ2-7; D is uncertain. The CDR3 extends over 16 amino acids. Trimming removed 4 bases at V and 2 bases at J, with 18 bases between. The CDR3 nucleotides are TGTGCCAGCAGTTCTACAACGCGCGGTACCCCCTACGAGCAGTACTTC. Protein sequence: CASSSTTRGTPYEQYF.

This clonotype was seen at least ten times. The chain has TRBV29-1 and TRBJ2-5; 7 bases align to TRBD1. Per the germline V gene, CDR1 is SQVTM and CDR2 is ANQGSEA. This CDR3 region has 15 residues. V shed 4 bases and J 2 bases; nucleotides not matched to a gene: 10. In nucleotides, the CDR3 is TGCAGCGTTGGTCGACAGGGCCCCCCGCAAGAGACCCAGTACTTC. This encodes CSVGRQGPPQETQYF.

V gene TRBV7-2 combines with J gene TRBJ2-5, with TRBD1 matching over 8 bases. This CDR3 is 14 amino acids long. Per the germline V gene, CDR1 is SGHTA and CDR2 is FQGNSA. The J segment lost 4 bases and the V segment lost 4 bases, leaving 5 bases of the junction unmatched. This CDR3 is CASSSNRGSETQYF. The CDR3 DNA sequence: TGTGCCAGCAGCTCCAACAGGGGGTCAGAGACCCAGTACTTC.

This sequence joins TRBV28 and TRBJ2-5, with D hard to call. V gave up 3 bases and J gave up 5 bases, with 13 bases separating them. CDR3 length: 14 amino acids. Germline CDR1 is MDHEN and CDR2 is SYDVKM. The CDR3 DNA reads TGTGCCAGCAGTTTGCCGAGTTCGTCGGAGACCCAGTACTTC. Translated: CASSLPSSSETQYF.

There are many counts of this clonotype. This chain links TRBV12-3 or TRBV12-4 with TRBJ2-2; D unresolved. The CDR3 is made up of 14 amino acids. V shed 6 bases and J shed 4 bases, with 12 bases lying between them. CDR3 coding DNA: TGTGCCAGCAGAAACATAGGTCGCACCGGGGAGCTGTTTTTT. Its translation: CASRNIGRTGELFF.

This clonotype was seen at least ten times. V usage is TRBV3-1 and J usage is TRBJ1-2; no definite D call. V shed 6 bases and J shed 2 bases, with 10 bases lying between them. The CDR3 contains 13 residues. Germline values: CDR1 LGHDT, CDR2 YNNKEL (reference sequence). The CDR3 sequence: CASRGVGNYGYTF. The CDR3 bases are TGTGCCAGCAGGGGCGTCGGGAACTATGGCTACACCTTC.

V usage is TRBV20-1 and J usage is TRBJ1-4; TRBD1 is a possible D gene (5 bases). The CDR3 sequence is 13 residues long. V shed 5 bases and J shed 3 bases, with 10 bases lying between them. Germline V gene lookup returns CDR1 DFQATT and CDR2 SNEGSKA (reference sequence). CDR3: CSAGDGSNEKLFF. CDR3 nucleotides: TGCAGTGCTGGGGACGGTTCTAATGAAAAACTGTTTTTT.

This clonotype was seen ten or more times. The chain recombines TRBV6-2 or TRBV6-3 with TRBJ1-5, with 7 bases aligning to TRBD1. The CDR3 is made up of 15 amino acids. With V trimmed by 6 bases and J by 5 bases, 10 bases remained unmatched. Germline assignment: CDR1 MNHEY and CDR2 SVGEGT. The CDR3 DNA reads as TGTGCCAGCAGCCCAATGACAGGGTACGATCAGCCCCAGCATTTT. Amino acid sequence: CASSPMTGYDQPQHF.